This TCR beta chain was recorded in a study of cytomegalovirus exposure and HLA in healthy donors. The wider study: Among the roughly 400 genotyped donors, over 70% were placed in the Caucasian-associated ancestry cluster.

This CDR3 is 15 amino acids long. CDR1 SNHLY and CDR2 FYNNEI come from the germline V gene. J lost 8 bases, V lost 7 bases, and 12 bases had no gene match. PCR involved 60 Vbeta and 13 Jbeta primers. TCRdb's copy holds only in-frame clones and misses some; the assay was immunoSEQ multiplex PCR. This table holds over 200,000 clones, 70% to 85% found once. The source material was PBMCs. The receptor was isolated from a woman aged 55-70 years in good health and CMV-seropositive. V gene TRBV2 combines with J gene TRBJ1-5; 9 bases line up with TRBD1. CDR3 in DNA: TGTGCCAGCACGCAGACAGGGGGATCGGAAAAGCCCCAGCATTTT. Its translation is CASTQTGGSEKPQHF. The complete variable domain, with remaining parts taken from reference TRBV2 and TRBJ1-5, reads EPEVTQTPSHQVTQMGQEVILRCVPISNHLYFYWYRQILGQKVEFLVSFYNNEISEKSEIFDDQFSVERPDGSNFTLKIRSTKLEDSAMYFCASTQTGGSEKPQHFGDGTRLSIL.